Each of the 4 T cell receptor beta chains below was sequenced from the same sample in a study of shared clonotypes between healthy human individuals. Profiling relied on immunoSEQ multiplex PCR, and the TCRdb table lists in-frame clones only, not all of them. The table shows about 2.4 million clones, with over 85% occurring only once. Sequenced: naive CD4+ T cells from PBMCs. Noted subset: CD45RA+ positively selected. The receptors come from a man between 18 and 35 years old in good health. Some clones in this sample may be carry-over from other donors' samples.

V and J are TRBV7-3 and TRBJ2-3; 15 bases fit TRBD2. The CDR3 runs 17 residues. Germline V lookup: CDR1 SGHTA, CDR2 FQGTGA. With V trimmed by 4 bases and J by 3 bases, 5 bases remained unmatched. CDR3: CASSSGLAGGPTDTQYF. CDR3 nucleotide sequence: TGTGCCAGCAGCTCAGGACTAGCGGGAGGGCCTACAGATACGCAGTATTTT.

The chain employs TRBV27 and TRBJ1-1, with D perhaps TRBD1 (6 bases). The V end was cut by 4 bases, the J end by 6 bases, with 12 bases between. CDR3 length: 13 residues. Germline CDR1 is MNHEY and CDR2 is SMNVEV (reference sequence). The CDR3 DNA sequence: TGTGCCAGCAGTTGGGCAGGGGAGGCTGAAGCTTTCTTT. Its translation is CASSWAGEAEAFF.

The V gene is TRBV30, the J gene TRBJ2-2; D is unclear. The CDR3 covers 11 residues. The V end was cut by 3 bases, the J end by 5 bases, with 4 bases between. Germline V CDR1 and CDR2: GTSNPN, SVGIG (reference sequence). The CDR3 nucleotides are TGTGCCTGGAGCAAAACCGGGGAGCTGTTTTTT. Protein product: CAWSKTGELFF.

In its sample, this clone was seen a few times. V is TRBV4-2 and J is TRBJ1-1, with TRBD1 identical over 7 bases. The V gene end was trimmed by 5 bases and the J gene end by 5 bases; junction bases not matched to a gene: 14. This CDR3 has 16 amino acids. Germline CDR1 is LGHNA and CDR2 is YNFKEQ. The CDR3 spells CASSLRGGDSRTEAFF. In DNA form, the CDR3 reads TGTGCCAGCAGCTTGCGAGGGGGGGACAGCCGGACTGAAGCTTTCTTT.